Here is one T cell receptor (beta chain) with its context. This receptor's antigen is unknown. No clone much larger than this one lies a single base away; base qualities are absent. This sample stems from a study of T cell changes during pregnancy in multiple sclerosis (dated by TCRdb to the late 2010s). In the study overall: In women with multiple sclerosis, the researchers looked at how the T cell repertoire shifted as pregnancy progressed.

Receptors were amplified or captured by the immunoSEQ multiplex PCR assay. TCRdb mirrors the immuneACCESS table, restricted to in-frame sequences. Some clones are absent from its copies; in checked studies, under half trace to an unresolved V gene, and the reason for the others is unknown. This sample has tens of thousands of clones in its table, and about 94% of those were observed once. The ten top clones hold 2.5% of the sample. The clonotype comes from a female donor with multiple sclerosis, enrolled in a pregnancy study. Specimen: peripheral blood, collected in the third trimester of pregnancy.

At the DNA level, the sequence is TGTGCCGCAGCTAGCGGGGGGGCCCTTTTCCCCGAGCAGTACTTC. It translates to CAAASGGALFPEQYF. This receptor chain uses TRBV27 and TRBJ2-7; 12 middle bases align to TRBD2. The CDR3 covers 15 residues, taking in both the cysteine and the phenylalanine. Just CDR3 DNA is preserved here, 45 bases in frame from base 1. Unmatched junction bases come to 14, with V trimmed by 11 bases and J by 6 bases. CDR1 and CDR2 are drawn from the germline V gene (reference sequence): MNHEY, SMNVEV.